These 25 T cell receptor beta chains originate from one sample sequenced in a study of blood T cell repertoires in COVID-19. The table came from immunoSEQ multiplex PCR; TCRdb's copy has only in-frame clones and leaves some out. The sample contains about 160,000 clones, roughly 79% of which appear only once. Sequenced sample: peripheral blood. The receptors derive from a woman aged 80 or over with acute or convalescent COVID-19.

This clone was seen a handful of times. The genes are TRBV12-2 and TRBJ2-6; the DNA was not used to check the table's D call, TRBD1. TRBV12-2 is annotated as a pseudogene. The CDR3 covers 22 residues. The CDR3 spells CASRPMFPGTPISKSGANVLTF. The CDR3 nucleotides are TGTGCAAGTCGCCCAATGTTCCCCGGGACACCCATCTCCAAATCTGGGGCCAACGTCCTGACTTTC.

The chain uses TRBV7-6 and TRBJ2-1, with 7 bases that match TRBD2. V lost 5 bases, J lost 0 bases, and 4 bases stayed unmatched. The CDR3 covers 15 residues. Germline CDR1 SGHVS, CDR2 FNYEAQ. CDR3 sequence (DNA): TGTGCCAGCAGCCGGCGACTAGCCTCCTACAATGAGCAGTTCTTC. This encodes CASSRRLASYNEQFF.

This chain joins TRBV19 and TRBJ1-4, with D possibly TRBD1 on 6 matching bases. The ends were cut back, 10 bases at V and 5 bases at J, with 14 bases in the middle. This CDR3 contains 13 residues. CDR1 and CDR2 (germline): LNHDA, SQIVND (reference sequence). The CDR3 loop reads CAISDRPNEKLFF. For the CDR3, the DNA is TGTGCCATCTCGGACAGACCAAATGAAAAACTGTTTTTT.

The rearrangement links TRBV25-1 to TRBJ1-2; D gene uncertain. Germline V gene data show CDR1 as MGHDK and CDR2 as SYGVNS. CDR3 size: 12 residues. V was shortened by 0 bases and J by 7 bases, with 6 bases between the two germline ends. CDR3 DNA sequence: TGTGCCAGCAGTGAATATAGTGGTGGCTACACCTTC. As protein: CASSEYSGGYTF.

This rearrangement joins TRBV7-9 to TRBJ1-1; TRBD1 might be the D (6 bases). This CDR3 is 14 amino acids long. Germline-derived CDR1 and CDR2 are SEHNR and FQNEAQ (reference sequence). V lost 5 bases and J lost 1, with 11 bases in between. CDR3: CASSNRAGNTEAFF. CDR3 nucleotide sequence: TGTGCCAGCAGCAACAGGGCGGGGAACACTGAAGCTTTCTTT. The whole variable domain, filled in from reference TRBV7-9 and TRBJ1-1, reads DTGVSQNPRHKITKRGQNVTFRCDPISEHNRLYWYRQTLGQGPEFLTYFQNEAQLEKSRLLSDRFSAERPKGSFSTLEIQRTEQGDSAMYLCASSNRAGNTEAFFGQGTRLTVV.

The V and J genes are TRBV12-3 or TRBV12-4 and TRBJ2-7, with D unresolved. V lost 8 bases and J lost 7, with 12 bases in between. The CDR3 spans 11 residues. In DNA, the CDR3 is TGTGCCAGCTCCCTGAAGAGGGAGCAGTACTTC. This encodes CASSLKREQYF.

This rearrangement joins TRBV6-2 or TRBV6-3 to TRBJ2-7; possibly TRBD2 for D (5 bases). V was cut by 1 base and J by 3 bases, with 13 bases left in between. Germline CDR1 is MNHEY and CDR2 is SVGEGT. CDR3 size: 15 residues. CDR3 protein: CASSYWASRGYEQYF. The DNA of the CDR3 is TGTGCCAGCAGTTACTGGGCTAGCCGGGGCTACGAGCAGTACTTC.

DNA of the CDR3: TGTGCCAGCAGGAAGGGGGCTTTAGAGACCCAGTACTTC. Translating it yields CASRKGALETQYF. This chain joins TRBV25-1 and TRBJ2-5; 7 nucleotides agree with TRBD1. CDR1 and CDR2 from the germline V gene are MGHDK and SYGVNS. The CDR3 has 13 amino acids. Trimming cost V 6 bases and J 4 bases; bases outside gene matches: 5.

The rearrangement links TRBV11-2 to TRBJ2-7; D remains unclear. This CDR3 contains 14 residues. The V end was cut by 5 bases, the J end by 3 bases, with 14 bases between. The V gene's germline CDR1 is SGHAT and CDR2 FQNNGV. This chain's CDR3 is CASSALPGSYEQYF. Written as DNA, the CDR3 is TGTGCCAGCAGCGCCCTACCAGGCAGCTACGAGCAGTACTTC.

The V call is TRBV3-1 (or the pseudogene TRBV3-2), the J call TRBJ1-2, with 7 bases identical to TRBD1. Germline CDR1 and CDR2: LGHDT and YNNKEL (reference sequence). This CDR3 comprises 16 residues. The ends lost 1 base at V and 2 bases at J; junction bases unmatched: 7. CDR3 nucleotide sequence: TGTGCCAGCAGCCAAGCGCCGACAGGGAGCAACTATGGCTACACCTTC. It codes for CASSQAPTGSNYGYTF.

The V gene is TRBV15, the J gene TRBJ2-1; 12 bases fit TRBD2. The V and J ends lost 3 bases and 4 bases, in that order; junction bases with no gene match: 1. Germline V gene lookup returns CDR1 LNHNV and CDR2 YYDKDF (reference sequence). The CDR3 length is 15 residues. The CDR3 here is CATSSLAGGYNEQFF. CDR3 bases: TGTGCCACCAGCAGCCTAGCGGGAGGGTACAATGAGCAGTTCTTC.

This sequence joins TRBV6-5 and TRBJ1-2, with 8 bases that match TRBD1. CDR1 MNHEY and CDR2 SVGAGI come from the germline V gene. The J segment lost 5 bases and the V segment lost 0 bases, leaving 8 bases of the junction unmatched. This CDR3 is 16 amino acids long. The CDR3 DNA reads TGTGCCAGCAGTTACTCGATGCCCCGGACAGGGTATGGCTACACCTTC. Its protein is CASSYSMPRTGYGYTF.

The J gene is TRBJ1-2, the V gene TRBV28, with D possibly being TRBD1 (5 bases). There are 14 residues in the CDR3. The germline CDR1 and CDR2 sequences are MDHEN and SYDVKM. The V gene lost 6 bases and the J gene lost 4 bases, with 15 bases spanning the gap. CDR3 amino acids: CASRGGGSPYGYTF. CDR3 nucleotides: TGTGCCAGCAGGGGTGGGGGGAGCCCCTATGGCTACACCTTC.

This clone was counted a single time. The V call is TRBV5-5, the J call TRBJ2-1; 15 nucleotides line up with TRBD2. The V gene's germline CDR1 is SGHKS and CDR2 YYEKEE (reference sequence). J lost 8 bases, V lost 4 bases, and 7 bases had no gene match. This CDR3 is 16 amino acids long. CDR3 nucleotides: TGTGCCAGCAGCGCCGGGACTAGCGGGAGGAGGCATGAGCAGTTCTTC. This gives the protein CASSAGTSGRRHEQFF.

J is TRBJ1-2 and V is TRBV5-1; D ambiguous. Looked up from germline, CDR1 is SGHRS and CDR2 is YFSETQ. The CDR3 runs 13 residues. The ends were cut back, 4 bases at V and 4 bases at J, with 11 bases in the middle. The DNA of the CDR3 is TGCGCCAGCAGCCAACTACAAACCTATGGCTACACCTTC. Protein product: CASSQLQTYGYTF.

V is TRBV6-2 or TRBV6-3 and J is TRBJ2-7, with 9 bases fitting TRBD2. The CDR3 is 17 amino acids. J gave up 3 bases and V 4 bases, and 13 bases lay outside the gene matches. CDR1 is MNHEY, CDR2 SVGEGT, per germline. In nucleotides, the CDR3 is TGTGCCAGCAGTTCCTTTTATCAGCGGGAGGTAGACTACGAGCAGTACTTC. Translating it yields CASSSFYQREVDYEQYF.

The rearrangement links TRBV5-6 to TRBJ2-2; 7 nucleotides line up with TRBD2. CDR1 is SGHDT and CDR2 is YYEEEE in the germline V gene. This CDR3 is built from 17 residues. Trimming took 4 bases from V and 3 from J; bases not matched to a gene: 12. This CDR3 reads CASSTGTILAYTGELFF. CDR3 DNA: TGTGCCAGCAGCACCGGGACTATTCTAGCCTACACCGGGGAGCTGTTTTTT.

The chain carries TRBV20-1 and TRBJ2-7; TRBD2 is a possible D gene (7 bases). The CDR3 loop spans 14 amino acids. CDR1 DFQATT and CDR2 SNEGSKA come from the germline V gene (reference sequence). Trimming took off 6 bases at V and 6 bases at J, with 21 bases between the two ends. CDR3 DNA: TGCAGTGCCAGTGTCCTGGGGGGAGGGGGCGAGCAGTACTTC. Translated: CSASVLGGGGEQYF.

This rearrangement joins TRBV6-6 to TRBJ2-7; no clear D gene. From germline, CDR1 is MNHNY and CDR2 SVGAGI (reference sequence). V was trimmed by 2 bases and J by 4 bases, leaving 9 bases between them. This CDR3 comprises 13 residues. The CDR3 coding sequence is TGTGCCAGCAGTTACGACACCCGGTACGAGCAGTACTTC. Translating it yields CASSYDTRYEQYF.

This chain connects TRBV2 to TRBJ2-7, with TRBD1 identical over 10 bases. The CDR3 runs to 17 residues. Germline V CDR1 and CDR2: SNHLY, FYNNEI. J lost 3 bases, V lost 0 bases, and 8 bases had no gene match. CDR3 DNA: TGTGCCAGCAGTGAAGCGCTTCCGGGACAGGGGAGCTACGAGCAGTACTTC. Its protein is CASSEALPGQGSYEQYF.

The sample holds one count of this clone. The V and J genes are TRBV19 and TRBJ2-7, with 8 bases aligning to TRBD1. This CDR3 region has 12 residues. Germline values: CDR1 LNHDA, CDR2 SQIVND (reference sequence). V lost 3 bases to trimming and J lost 7 bases; unmatched junction nucleotides: 2. The CDR3, as DNA: TGTGCCAGTAGTATTGGGGACAGGGAGCAGTACTTC. This encodes CASSIGDREQYF.

The chain joins TRBV6-1 to TRBJ1-6; 9 bases are a match to TRBD1. The CDR3 totals 19 residues. Germline CDR1 and CDR2: MNHNS and SASEGT. V dropped 4 bases and J dropped 0; count of bases not matched to a gene: 10. The CDR3: CASSGDRAIWGSYNSPLHF. DNA of the CDR3: TGTGCCAGCAGTGGGGACAGGGCGATATGGGGCTCCTATAATTCACCCCTCCACTTT.

The chain joins TRBV2 to TRBJ2-7; TRBD1 matches 8 bases. The CDR3 extends over 15 amino acids. V lost 3 bases to trimming and J lost 2 bases; unmatched junction nucleotides: 6. The germline V gene encodes CDR1 SNHLY and CDR2 FYNNEI. CDR3 amino acids: CASSEGTGQTYEQYF. CDR3 sequence (DNA): TGTGCCAGCAGTGAGGGGACAGGCCAAACCTACGAGCAGTACTTC.

The chain is built from TRBV19 and TRBJ1-1; D gene ambiguous. V was trimmed by 0 bases and J by 6 bases, leaving 14 bases between them. The CDR3 sequence is 15 residues long. In germline, CDR1 is LNHDA, CDR2 SQIVND (reference sequence). The CDR3 is CASSIDPAAPPEAFF. In DNA, the CDR3 is TGTGCCAGTAGTATAGATCCGGCGGCTCCCCCTGAAGCTTTCTTT.

The gene calls are TRBV12-3 or TRBV12-4 and TRBJ1-1; no definite D call. The CDR3 extends over 13 amino acids. The V end lost 2 bases, the J end lost 1 base, and 5 bases lay between the germline ends. CDR3 DNA sequence: TGTGCCAGCAGTTTAAACACGAACACTGAAGCTTTCTTT. Protein: CASSLNTNTEAFF.